A single sample gave rise to the 29 T cell receptor beta chains below, sequenced in a study of blood T cell repertoires in COVID-19. Sequencing was performed with immunoSEQ multiplex PCR; in TCRdb, only in-frame clones are kept and a portion is missing. The repertoire holds 250,000 or so clones, with less than 90% as singletons. Material: peripheral blood. These receptors were collected from a man in his 60s with acute or convalescent COVID-19.

V usage is TRBV20-1 and J usage is TRBJ2-1; D is possibly TRBD1 (6 bases). CDR1 DFQATT and CDR2 SNEGSKA come from the germline V gene (reference sequence). The CDR3 is 16 residues long. The V end was cut by 3 bases, the J end by 2 bases, with 17 bases between. The CDR3 region is CSASEQGRTTYNEQFF. The CDR3 DNA sequence: TGCAGTGCTAGTGAACAGGGCCGCACGACCTACAATGAGCAGTTCTTC.

The V call is TRBV19, the J call TRBJ1-1, with 8 bases identical to TRBD1. This CDR3 comprises 14 residues. Germline V lookup: CDR1 LNHDA, CDR2 SQIVND (reference sequence). Germline trimming cut 4 bases from V and 11 bases from J; bases unmatched to any gene: 12. CDR3 sequence (DNA): TGTGCCAGTAGTAGAATAGCAGGGGGCCAGTGGGCTTTCTTT. Translated, it gives CASSRIAGGQWAFF.

This sequence joins TRBV6-2 or TRBV6-3 and TRBJ1-4; 8 bases agree with TRBD1. V dropped 6 bases and J dropped 8; count of bases not matched to a gene: 11. This CDR3 has 15 amino acids. CDR1 is MNHEY, CDR2 SVGEGT, per germline. Written as DNA, the CDR3 is TGTGCCAGCAGCCTCCTCGGACAGGGAGGAGAAAAACTGTTTTTT. Translating gives CASSLLGQGGEKLFF.

This chain connects TRBV27 to TRBJ2-7, with TRBD2 identical over 12 bases. CDR3 length equals 15 residues. CDR1 is MNHEY, CDR2 SMNVEV, per germline (reference sequence). The junction had 4 bases not matched to a gene; V was cut back by 5 bases and J by 2 bases. CDR3 coding DNA: TGTGCCAGCAGTACTAGCGGGAGGTACACCTACGAGCAGTACTTC. It is translated as CASSTSGRYTYEQYF.

The gene calls are TRBV6-5 and TRBJ1-5; 9 nucleotides align to TRBD1. Germline CDR1 reads MNHEY; CDR2 reads SVGAGI. This CDR3 comprises 14 residues. Trimming removed 5 bases from V and 5 bases from J; junction bases left unmatched: 4. The CDR3 DNA reads as TGTGCCAGCAGTCCGACAGGGGGGTATCAGCCCCAGCATTTT. Amino acid sequence: CASSPTGGYQPQHF.

The chain carries TRBV3-1 (or the pseudogene TRBV3-2) and TRBJ1-3; D is unclear. The CDR3 runs 13 residues. Trimming took off 6 bases at V and 2 bases at J, with 8 bases between the two ends. The germline CDR1 and CDR2 sequences are LGHDT and YNNKEL (reference sequence). The CDR3 loop is CASSHYPGNTIYF. The CDR3 region has the DNA TGTGCCAGCAGTCACTACCCTGGAAACACCATATATTTT.

The chain employs TRBV6-1 and TRBJ2-3; 14 bases map to TRBD2. V was pared by 2 bases and J by 3 bases, with 4 bases of the junction left unmatched. The CDR3 length is 17 residues. CDR1 is MNHNS and CDR2 is SASEGT in the germline V gene. The CDR3 sequence: CASSELGTSGSTDTQYF. The CDR3 DNA sequence: TGTGCCAGCAGTGAACTGGGGACTAGCGGGAGTACAGATACGCAGTATTTT.

The chain links TRBV28 to TRBJ1-4, with no clear D. V dropped 6 bases and J dropped 0 bases, with 8 bases sitting between them. The germline CDR1 and CDR2 sequences are MDHEN and SYDVKM. The CDR3 spans 14 residues. The CDR3 region is CASSRSATNEKLFF. CDR3 DNA sequence: TGTGCCAGCAGCCGTAGTGCAACTAATGAAAAACTGTTTTTT.

This chain links TRBV6-5 with TRBJ1-1; D unresolved. Germline lookup yields CDR1 MNHEY and CDR2 SVGAGI. V was shortened by 4 bases and J by 7 bases, with 10 bases between the two germline ends. The CDR3 runs 12 residues. The CDR3 reads CASSFDSREAFF. CDR3 bases: TGTGCCAGCAGTTTTGACTCCCGTGAAGCTTTCTTT.

This CDR3 is CASTNEGDGYGYTF. The DNA of the CDR3 is TGTGCCAGCACCAACGAGGGGGACGGCTATGGCTACACCTTC. This sequence joins TRBV9 and TRBJ1-2; TRBD1 might be the D (6 bases). The CDR3 extends over 14 amino acids. Between the trimmed V and J ends, which lost 6 bases and 4 bases, there was a span of 16 bases. Germline V lookup: CDR1 SGDLS, CDR2 YYNGEE.

Notes on this clone: It may be a read error: a sequence one base away is much more abundant. This rearrangement joins TRBV3-1 (or the pseudogene TRBV3-2) to TRBJ2-7, with D possibly TRBD1 on 5 matching bases. Germline V gives CDR1 LGHDT, CDR2 YNNKEL (reference sequence). This CDR3 region has 14 residues. Trimming pared 1 base from V and 2 bases from J, leaving 9 bases between. CDR3 in amino acids: CASSQGQGTYEQYF. In DNA, the CDR3 is TGTGCCAGCAGCCAAGGGCAGGGAACCTACGAGCAGTACTTC.

The rearrangement uses TRBV6-2 or TRBV6-3 and TRBJ2-7; no firm D call. CDR3 length: 16 amino acids. The V end lost 0 bases, the J end lost 5 bases, and 17 bases lay between the germline ends. The germline V gene has CDR1 MNHEY and CDR2 SVGEGT. CDR3 residues: CASSYSTWVGDNEQYF. The CDR3 nucleotides are TGTGCCAGCAGTTACTCAACGTGGGTGGGCGACAACGAGCAGTACTTC.

V and J are TRBV27 and TRBJ2-5, with D possibly being TRBD1 (5 bases). Trimming pared 8 bases from V and 5 bases from J, leaving 21 bases between. Germline lookup yields CDR1 MNHEY and CDR2 SMNVEV (reference sequence). The length of the CDR3 is 15 residues. CDR3 region: CASRRSRGPPETQYF. As DNA, the CDR3 is TGTGCCAGCCGAAGAAGTAGGGGTCCGCCGGAGACCCAGTACTTC.

The rearrangement links TRBV3-1 (or the pseudogene TRBV3-2) to TRBJ2-1; maybe TRBD1 (6 bases). Trimming stripped 5 bases from V and 4 bases from J, with 15 bases between. Germline V gene sequence: CDR1 LGHDT, CDR2 YNNKEL (reference sequence). This CDR3 spans 15 amino acids. As DNA, the CDR3 is TGTGCCAGCAGCTTTACAGGGCTCCCGTACAATGAGCAGTTCTTC. This gives the protein CASSFTGLPYNEQFF.

The chain links TRBV6-1 to TRBJ2-3; TRBD1 might be the D (5 bases). Trimming pared 1 base from V and 2 bases from J, leaving 16 bases between. The CDR3 covers 17 residues. From germline, CDR1 is MNHNS and CDR2 SASEGT. This CDR3 reads CASSEGGGRVFTDTQYF. In nucleotides, the CDR3 is TGTGCCAGCAGTGAAGGCGGTGGCAGGGTTTTCACAGATACGCAGTATTTT.

In this sample, this clone turned up a few times. The chain uses TRBV30 and TRBJ1-2; 7 nucleotides match TRBD1. This CDR3 spans 13 amino acids. The germline V gene encodes CDR1 GTSNPN and CDR2 SVGIG (reference sequence). The V and J ends lost 4 bases and 6 bases, in that order; junction bases with no gene match: 8. The chain's CDR3 is CAWKLKGADGYTF. CDR3 DNA sequence: TGTGCCTGGAAGCTTAAGGGGGCAGATGGCTACACCTTC.

J is TRBJ2-7 and V is TRBV10-3, with D perhaps matching TRBD1 (5 bases). Per the germline V gene, CDR1 is ENHRY and CDR2 is SYGVKD. This CDR3 has 13 residues. V was shortened by 2 bases and J by 6 bases, with 11 bases between the two germline ends. The CDR3 DNA is TGTGCCATCAGTGAGCTGGGGCCAAGCGAGCAGTACTTC. Translated: CAISELGPSEQYF.

The V call is TRBV27, the J call TRBJ2-7, with D possibly being TRBD1 (7 bases). This CDR3 contains 15 residues. The germline gives CDR1 MNHEY, CDR2 SMNVEV (reference sequence). The V end lost 5 bases, the J end lost 2 bases, and 16 bases lay between the germline ends. This CDR3 reads CASSLATGPTYEQYF. Written as DNA, the CDR3 is TGTGCCAGCAGTCTAGCGACAGGGCCCACCTACGAGCAGTACTTC.

This chain uses TRBV11-2 with TRBJ2-3, with a weak D call TRBD2 (5 bases). There are 18 residues in the CDR3. V was pared by 2 bases and J by 0 bases, with 18 bases between. Germline CDR1 reads SGHAT; CDR2 reads FQNNGV. CDR3 amino acids: CASSLREPRQLSTDTQYF. The CDR3 region has the DNA TGTGCCAGCAGCTTACGGGAACCAAGGCAGCTCAGCACAGATACGCAGTATTTT.

This clone came up once. V is TRBV4-1 and J is TRBJ2-5; a possible D gene is TRBD2 (6 bases). V lost 1 base and J lost 5, with 14 bases in between. CDR1 and CDR2 from the germline V gene are MGHRA and YSYEKL. The CDR3 consists of 15 residues. CDR3 sequence (DNA): TGCGCCAGCAGCCAAGGGGGCGGGATGTCTGAGACCCAGTACTTC. Translating gives CASSQGGGMSETQYF.

This clone was observed many times. This chain joins TRBV3-1 (or the pseudogene TRBV3-2) and TRBJ2-1, with 8 bases fitting TRBD2. The germline CDR1 and CDR2 sequences are LGHDT and YNNKEL (reference sequence). The CDR3 totals 16 residues. Trimming cost V 3 bases and J 6 bases; bases outside gene matches: 10. CDR3: CASSHLSSGRLNEQFF. The CDR3 DNA reads TGTGCCAGCAGCCACCTTTCTAGCGGGCGCCTCAATGAGCAGTTCTTC.

This clone has only a few counts. The V call is TRBV7-2, the J call TRBJ1-2; 7 positions match TRBD1. The germline CDR1 and CDR2 sequences are SGHTA and FQGNSA. The length of the CDR3 is 14 residues. The V and J ends lost 5 bases and 8 bases, in that order; junction bases with no gene match: 11. The CDR3 here is CASSPGAGGRGYTF. CDR3 nucleotides: TGTGCCAGCAGCCCTGGGGCAGGGGGTAGGGGCTACACCTTC. Supplemented by reference TRBV7-2 and TRBJ1-2, the full variable domain reads GAGVSQSPSNKVTEKGKDVELRCDPISGHTALYWYRQSLGQGLEFLIYFQGNSAPDKSGLPSDRFSAERTGGSVSTLTIQRTQQEDSAVYLCASSPGAGGRGYTFGSGTRLTVV.

This chain connects TRBV5-1 to TRBJ1-2; no clear D gene. The CDR3 is 16 residues long. Between the trimmed V and J ends, which lost 4 bases and 1 base, there was a span of 17 bases. Germline CDR1 reads SGHRS; CDR2 reads YFSETQ. This chain's CDR3 is CASSPVTGRGNYGYTF. CDR3 coding DNA: TGCGCCAGCAGCCCCGTTACGGGCCGGGGTAACTATGGCTACACCTTC.

This clone was found a few times. V gene TRBV28 combines with J gene TRBJ1-5, with TRBD1 as a possible D gene (6 bases). The V and J ends lost 3 bases and 5 bases respectively, with 11 bases between them. This CDR3 has 14 residues. CDR1 is MDHEN, CDR2 SYDVKM, per germline. The DNA for the CDR3 is TGTGCCAGCAGTTTGCGGGGGCGTGATCAGCCCCAGCATTTT. Amino acids: CASSLRGRDQPQHF.

The rearrangement joins TRBV19 to TRBJ2-5; 9 positions agree with TRBD2. Trimming removed 7 bases from V and 1 base from J; junction bases left unmatched: 7. The germline V gene has CDR1 LNHDA and CDR2 SQIVND (reference sequence). CDR3 length: 15 residues. Here the CDR3 DNA reads TGTGCCAGTAAACCTAGCGGGGATATCCAAGAGACCCAGTACTTC. Protein: CASKPSGDIQETQYF.

The V gene is TRBV12-3 or TRBV12-4, the J gene TRBJ2-7; the D gene is possibly TRBD1 (6 bases). The CDR3 covers 13 residues. The V gene lost 2 bases and the J gene lost 1 base, with 6 bases spanning the gap. The CDR3 DNA follows: TGTGCCAGCAGTTTAACAGGGTCCTACGAGCAGTACTTC. This gives the protein CASSLTGSYEQYF.

This clone was found once. The chain couples TRBV18 to TRBJ1-5; 9 positions agree with TRBD1. CDR1 KGHSH and CDR2 LQKENI come from the germline V gene. The CDR3 runs 15 residues. Trimming removed 2 bases from V and 6 bases from J; junction bases left unmatched: 5. CDR3 DNA sequence: TGTGCCAGCTCACCAAACAGGGGGCCAGGTCAGCCCCAGCATTTT. This translates into CASSPNRGPGQPQHF.

The chain has TRBV6-1 and TRBJ2-5; 14 bases agree with TRBD2. J was trimmed by 1 base and V by 4 bases; bases with no gene match: 2. The CDR3 extends over 16 amino acids. Germline V gene data show CDR1 as MNHNS and CDR2 as SASEGT. The CDR3 loop is CASSGGLAGVQETQYF. The CDR3 coding sequence is TGTGCCAGCAGTGGGGGACTAGCGGGAGTCCAAGAGACCCAGTACTTC.

The V call is TRBV28, the J call TRBJ2-7; unclear D gene. Germline CDR1 reads MDHEN; CDR2 reads SYDVKM. The length of the CDR3 is 14 residues. V dropped 4 bases and J dropped 6 bases, with 16 bases sitting between them. This chain's CDR3 is CASSSHFPGSEQYF. The CDR3 bases are TGTGCCAGCAGTTCCCACTTTCCGGGTAGCGAGCAGTACTTC.